The 9 T cell receptor beta chains in this list originate from one sample, sequenced in a study of CD8 T cells in ankylosing spondylitis (dated by TCRdb to 2017 to 2019). Receptor libraries were prepared by 5' RACE. The sequencer was an Illumina HiSeq 2500. Clones were called with MiXCR by TCRdb after fastp trimmed the public reads at Q25, and only in-frame beta chains were retained. CDR3 protein sequences are deduplicated, and each keeps its most common genes and DNA. This sample gives approximately 260,000 distinct CDR3 sequences in total; 15% to 20% of them show up just once. Jointly, the top ten make up over 25% of the sample. What was sequenced was blood, either unsorted or a sorted T cell fraction (not recorded which). These TCRs come from a male donor with ankylosing spondylitis or in good health (not recorded which).

The gene calls are TRBV25-1 and TRBJ2-1, with TRBD2 matching 7 bases. Germline CDR1 is MGHDK and CDR2 is SYGVNS. This CDR3 has 16 residues. The V and J ends lost 4 bases and 5 bases, in that order; junction bases with no gene match: 11. The CDR3 loop reads CASSGERDGPHNEQFF. The CDR3, as DNA: TGTGCCAGCAGTGGGGAGCGGGACGGACCCCACAATGAGCAGTTCTTC.

CDR3 sequence: CASTGTGAGDTQYF. CDR3 sequence (DNA): TGTGCCAGCACCGGGACAGGGGCGGGAGATACGCAGTATTTT. V is TRBV3-1 and J is TRBJ2-3, with 10 nucleotides matching TRBD1. This CDR3 comprises 14 residues. Germline V gives CDR1 LGHDT, CDR2 YNNKEL (reference sequence). The V segment lost 7 bases and the J segment 5 bases; nucleotides outside the gene matches: 6.

The rearrangement uses TRBV12-3 or TRBV12-4 and TRBJ2-7, with D perhaps TRBD1 (5 bases). The CDR3 sequence is 14 residues long. Trimming stripped 1 base from V and 5 bases from J, with 12 bases between. CDR3 amino acids: CASSLEGHPDEQYF. For the CDR3, the DNA is TGTGCCAGCAGTTTAGAAGGACATCCTGACGAGCAGTACTTC.

This clonotype appeared many times. The chain links TRBV10-3 to TRBJ2-5, with D possibly TRBD1 on 5 matching bases. This CDR3 is built from 12 residues. The ends were cut back, 9 bases at V and 4 bases at J, with 12 bases in the middle. The V gene's germline CDR1 is ENHRY and CDR2 SYGVKD. In nucleotides, the CDR3 is TGTGCCATATCCGACAGCCTAGAGACCCAGTACTTC. This translates into CAISDSLETQYF.

J is TRBJ1-1 and V is TRBV25-1; D remains ambiguous. CDR1 and CDR2 from the germline V gene are MGHDK and SYGVNS. Trimming left V 4 bases short and J 0 bases short, with 12 bases between. There are 15 residues in the CDR3. This CDR3 is CASSGRWQMNTEAFF. The CDR3 bases are TGTGCCAGCAGTGGAAGGTGGCAGATGAACACTGAAGCTTTCTTT.

This clonotype has a handful of counts. V and J are TRBV10-3 and TRBJ2-7; the D gene is possibly TRBD2 (6 bases). V lost 1 base to trimming and J lost 4 bases, with 17 bases between them. The CDR3 is 16 amino acids. Germline loops: CDR1 ENHRY, CDR2 SYGVKD. CDR3 sequence: CAISELRRDHYYEQYF. The CDR3 bases are TGTGCCATCAGTGAGTTACGGCGGGACCACTATTACGAGCAGTACTTC.

This clonotype was counted a few times. The gene calls are TRBV11-2 and TRBJ2-1; 8 nucleotides agree with TRBD2. The CDR3 sequence is 18 residues long. V lost 1 base, J lost 8 bases, and 16 bases stayed unmatched. The V gene's germline CDR1 is SGHAT and CDR2 FQNNGV. Here the CDR3 reads CASSLVGIAGSIEDEQFF. The CDR3 bases are TGTGCCAGCAGCTTAGTCGGAATAGCGGGATCTATTGAGGATGAGCAGTTCTTC.

This clonotype showed up just a few times. The chain is built from TRBV27 and TRBJ2-1, with no clear D. The V gene's germline CDR1 is MNHEY and CDR2 SMNVEV (reference sequence). There are 13 residues in the CDR3. V lost 3 bases and J 4 bases, leaving 7 bases between the germline ends. The CDR3 nucleotides are TGTGCCAGCAGTTTCTCCCAGTACAATGAGCAGTTCTTC. Translating gives CASSFSQYNEQFF.

This clonotype was seen only a few times. Here the CDR3 DNA reads TGCAGTGCTTCTGCCTATAGCGGGAGGGCCTTGGATTCGGATACGCAGTATTTT. Protein product: CSASAYSGRALDSDTQYF. The rearrangement links TRBV20-1 to TRBJ2-3, with 11 bases that match TRBD2. V shed 5 bases, J shed 6 bases, and the junction held 19 bases outside the gene matches. This CDR3 is built from 18 residues. The germline V gene has CDR1 DFQATT and CDR2 SNEGSKA (reference sequence).